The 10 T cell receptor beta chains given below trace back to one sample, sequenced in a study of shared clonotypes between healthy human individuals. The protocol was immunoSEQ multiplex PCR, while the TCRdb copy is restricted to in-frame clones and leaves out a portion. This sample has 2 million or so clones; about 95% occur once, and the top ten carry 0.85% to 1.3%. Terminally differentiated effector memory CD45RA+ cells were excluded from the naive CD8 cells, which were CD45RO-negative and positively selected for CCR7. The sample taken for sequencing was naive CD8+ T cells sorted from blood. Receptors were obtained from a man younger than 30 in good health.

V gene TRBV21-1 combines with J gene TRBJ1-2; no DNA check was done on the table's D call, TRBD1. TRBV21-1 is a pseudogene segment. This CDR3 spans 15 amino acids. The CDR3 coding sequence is TGTGCCAGCAGCAGCCGGACAGCGCCCAGCTATGGCTACACCTTC. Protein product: CASSSRTAPSYGYTF.

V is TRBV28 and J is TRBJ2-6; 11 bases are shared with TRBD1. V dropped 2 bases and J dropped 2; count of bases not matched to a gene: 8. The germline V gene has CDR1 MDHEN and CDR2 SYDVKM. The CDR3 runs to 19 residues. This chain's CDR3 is CASSLTSGQGVPGANVLTF. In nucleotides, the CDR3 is TGTGCCAGCAGTTTAACGTCGGGACAGGGGGTTCCTGGGGCCAACGTCCTGACTTTC.

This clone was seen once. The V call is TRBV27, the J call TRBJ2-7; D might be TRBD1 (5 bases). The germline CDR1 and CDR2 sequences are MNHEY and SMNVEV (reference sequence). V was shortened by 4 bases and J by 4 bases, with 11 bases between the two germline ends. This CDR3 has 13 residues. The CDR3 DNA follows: TGTGCCAGCAGTTATAGACAGCAATACGAGCAGTACTTC. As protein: CASSYRQQYEQYF.

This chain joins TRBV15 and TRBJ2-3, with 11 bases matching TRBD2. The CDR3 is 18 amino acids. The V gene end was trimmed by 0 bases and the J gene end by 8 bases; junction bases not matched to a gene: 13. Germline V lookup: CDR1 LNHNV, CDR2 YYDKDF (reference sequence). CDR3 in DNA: TGTGCCACCAGCAGAGATCTGGAGACTAGCGGGATACGCGGTACGCAGTATTTT. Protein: CATSRDLETSGIRGTQYF.

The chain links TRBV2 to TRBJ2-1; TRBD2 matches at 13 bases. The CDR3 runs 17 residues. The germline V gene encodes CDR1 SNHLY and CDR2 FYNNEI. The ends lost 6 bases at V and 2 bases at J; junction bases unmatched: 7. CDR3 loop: CASRVPGLAGTYNEQFF. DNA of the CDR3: TGTGCCAGCAGAGTCCCGGGACTAGCGGGGACCTACAATGAGCAGTTCTTC.

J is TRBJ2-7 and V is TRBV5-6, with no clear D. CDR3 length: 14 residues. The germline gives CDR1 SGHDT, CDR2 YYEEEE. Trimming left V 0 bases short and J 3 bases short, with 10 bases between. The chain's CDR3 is CASSLETDFYEQYF. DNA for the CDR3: TGTGCCAGCAGCTTGGAAACGGATTTCTACGAGCAGTACTTC.

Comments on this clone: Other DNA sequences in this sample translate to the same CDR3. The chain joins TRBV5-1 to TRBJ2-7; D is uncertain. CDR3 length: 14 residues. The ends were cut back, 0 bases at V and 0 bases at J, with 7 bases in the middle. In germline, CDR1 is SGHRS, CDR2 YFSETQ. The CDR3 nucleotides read TGCGCCAGCAGCTTGGAAGTCTTCTCCTACGAGCAGTACTTC. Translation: CASSLEVFSYEQYF.

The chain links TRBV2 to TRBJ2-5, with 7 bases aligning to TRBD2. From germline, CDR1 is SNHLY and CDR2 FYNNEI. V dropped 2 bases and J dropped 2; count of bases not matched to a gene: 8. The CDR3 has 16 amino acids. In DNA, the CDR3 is TGTGCCAGCAGTGAACCCCTAGCGGCCCTACAAGAGACCCAGTACTTC. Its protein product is CASSEPLAALQETQYF.

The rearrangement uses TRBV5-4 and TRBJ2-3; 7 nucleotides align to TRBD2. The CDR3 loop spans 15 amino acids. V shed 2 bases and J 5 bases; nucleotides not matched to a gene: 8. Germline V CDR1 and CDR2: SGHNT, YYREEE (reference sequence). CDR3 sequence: CASSFKAGRGDTQYF. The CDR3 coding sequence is TGTGCCAGCAGCTTTAAAGCGGGGCGAGGAGATACGCAGTATTTT. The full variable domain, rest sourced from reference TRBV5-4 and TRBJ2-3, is ETGVTQSPTHLIKTRGQQVTLRCSSQSGHNTVSWYQQALGQGPQFIFQYYREEENGRGNFPPRFSGLQFPNYSSELNVNALELDDSALYLCASSFKAGRGDTQYFGPGTRLTVL.

The CDR3 DNA reads as TGCGCCAGCCAGAATGAGGGCAGCATTGGGGAGACCCAGTACTTC. This encodes CASQNEGSIGETQYF. This chain links TRBV5-1 with TRBJ2-5; perhaps TRBD2 as D (5 bases). The CDR3 covers 15 residues. V shed 7 bases and J shed 5 bases, with 21 bases lying between them. Germline values: CDR1 SGHRS, CDR2 YFSETQ. Supplemented by reference TRBV5-1 and TRBJ2-5, the full variable domain reads KAGVTQTPRYLIKTRGQQVTLSCSPISGHRSVSWYQQTPGQGLQFLFEYFSETQRNKGNFPGRFSGRQFSNSRSEMNVSTLELGDSALYLCASQNEGSIGETQYFGPGTRLLVL.